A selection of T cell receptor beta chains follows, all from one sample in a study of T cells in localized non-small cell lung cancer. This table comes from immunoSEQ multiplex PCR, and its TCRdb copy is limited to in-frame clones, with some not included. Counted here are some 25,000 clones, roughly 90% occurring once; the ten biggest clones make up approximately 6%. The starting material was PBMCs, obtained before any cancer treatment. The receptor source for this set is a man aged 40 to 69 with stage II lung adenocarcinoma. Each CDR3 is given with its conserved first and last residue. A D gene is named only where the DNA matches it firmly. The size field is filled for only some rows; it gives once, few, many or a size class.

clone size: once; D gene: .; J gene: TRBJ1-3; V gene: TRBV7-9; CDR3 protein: CAIPRLGDTSGNTIYF; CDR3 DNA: TGTGCCATCCCCCGATTGGGGGACACGTCTGGAAACACCATATATTTT
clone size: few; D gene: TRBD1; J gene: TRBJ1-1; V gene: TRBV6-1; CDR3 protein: CASNRGLSTEAFF; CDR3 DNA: TGTGCCAGTAACAGGGGCCTGAGCACTGAAGCTTTCTTT
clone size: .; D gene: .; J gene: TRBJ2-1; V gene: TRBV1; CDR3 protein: CTSSQVEGTTYNEQFF; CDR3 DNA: TGCACCAGCAGCCAAGTGGAAGGGACAACTTACAATGAGCAGTTCTTC
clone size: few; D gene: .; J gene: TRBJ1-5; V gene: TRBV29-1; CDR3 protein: CSPLRHSNQPQHF; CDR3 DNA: TGCAGCCCCCTTAGGCATAGCAATCAGCCCCAGCATTTT
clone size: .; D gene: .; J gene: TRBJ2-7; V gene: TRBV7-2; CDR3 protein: CASSLGGRPREQYF; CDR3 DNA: TGTGCCAGCAGCTTAGGGGGGAGGCCGCGCGAGCAGTACTTC
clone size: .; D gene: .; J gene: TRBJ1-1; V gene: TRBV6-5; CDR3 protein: CASSYSSLNTEAFF; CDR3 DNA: TGTGCCAGCAGTTACTCTAGTCTGAACACTGAAGCTTTCTTT
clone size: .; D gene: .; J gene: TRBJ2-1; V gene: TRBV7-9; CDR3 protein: CASSHNTGGSEQFF; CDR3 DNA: TGTGCCAGCAGCCATAACACCGGGGGTAGTGAGCAGTTCTTC
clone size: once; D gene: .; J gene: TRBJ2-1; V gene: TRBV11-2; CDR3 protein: CASSPLRNEQFF; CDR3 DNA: TGTGCCAGCAGCCCGCTGAGAAATGAGCAGTTCTTC
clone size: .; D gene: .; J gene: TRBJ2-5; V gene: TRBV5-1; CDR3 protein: CASSLGGVQETQYF; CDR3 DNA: TGCGCCAGCAGCTTGGGTGGGGTACAAGAGACCCAGTACTTC
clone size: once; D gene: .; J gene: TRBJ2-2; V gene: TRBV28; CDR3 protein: CAIQEGGRTGELFF; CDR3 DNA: TGTGCCATACAGGAAGGGGGGCGGACCGGGGAGCTGTTTTTT
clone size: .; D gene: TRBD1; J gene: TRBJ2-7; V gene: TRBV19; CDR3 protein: CASRSTGNTYEQYF; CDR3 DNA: TGTGCCAGTAGATCGACAGGGAATACCTACGAGCAGTACTTC
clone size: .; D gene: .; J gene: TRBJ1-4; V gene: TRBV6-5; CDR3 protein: CASSYSVPPNEKLFF; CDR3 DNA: TGTGCCAGCAGTTACTCTGTGCCGCCTAATGAAAAACTGTTTTTT
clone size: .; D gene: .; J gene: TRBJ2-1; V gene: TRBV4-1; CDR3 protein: CASSQDWGVAYNEQFF; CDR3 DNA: TGCGCCAGCAGCCAAGATTGGGGCGTCGCCTACAATGAGCAGTTCTTC
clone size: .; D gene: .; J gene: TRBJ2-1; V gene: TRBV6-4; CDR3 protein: CASSVLAGNEQFF; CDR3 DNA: TGTGCCAGCAGTGTTCTAGCAGGGAATGAGCAGTTCTTC
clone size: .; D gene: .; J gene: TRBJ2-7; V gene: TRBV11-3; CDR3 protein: CASSLVTPSYEQYF; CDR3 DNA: TGTGCCAGCAGCTTAGTCACACCATCCTACGAGCAGTACTTC
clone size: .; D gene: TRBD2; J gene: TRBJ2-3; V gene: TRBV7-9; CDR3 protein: CASTHPSPGGPTDTQYF; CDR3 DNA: TGTGCCAGCACCCACCCATCCCCGGGAGGGCCGACAGATACGCAGTATTTT
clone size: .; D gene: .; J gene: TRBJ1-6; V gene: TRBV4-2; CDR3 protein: CASSQFYGSPLHF; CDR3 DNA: TGTGCCAGCAGCCAATTTTACGGCTCACCCCTCCACTTT
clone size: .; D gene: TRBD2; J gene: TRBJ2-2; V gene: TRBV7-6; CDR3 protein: CASSSGGANTGELFF; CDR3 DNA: TGTGCCAGCAGCTCGGGAGGGGCTAACACCGGGGAGCTGTTTTTT
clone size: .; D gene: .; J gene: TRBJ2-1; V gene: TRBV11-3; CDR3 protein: CASGRSLEQFF; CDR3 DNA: TGTGCCAGCGGCCGGTCTCTTGAGCAGTTCTTC
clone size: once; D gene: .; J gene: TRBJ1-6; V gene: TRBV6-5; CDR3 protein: CASSYLAGGGPLHF; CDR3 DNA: TGTGCCAGCAGTTACTTAGCCGGGGGGGGTCCCCTCCACTTT
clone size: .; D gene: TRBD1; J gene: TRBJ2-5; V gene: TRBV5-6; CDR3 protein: CASSPDRAETQYF; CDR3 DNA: TGTGCCAGCAGCCCCGACAGGGCAGAGACCCAGTACTTC
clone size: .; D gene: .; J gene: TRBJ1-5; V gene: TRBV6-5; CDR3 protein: CASSREQGADQPQHF; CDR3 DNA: TGTGCCAGCAGCCGAGAGCAGGGTGCGGATCAGCCCCAGCATTTT
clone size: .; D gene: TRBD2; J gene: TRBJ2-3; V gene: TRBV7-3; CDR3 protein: CASSPLAGGADTQYF; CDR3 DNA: TGTGCCAGCAGCCCCTTAGCGGGGGGGGCAGATACGCAGTATTTT
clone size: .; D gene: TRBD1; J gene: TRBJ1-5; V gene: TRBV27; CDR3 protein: CASTTTGGPDQPQHF; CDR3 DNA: TGTGCCAGCACTACGACAGGGGGCCCCGACCAGCCCCAGCATTTT
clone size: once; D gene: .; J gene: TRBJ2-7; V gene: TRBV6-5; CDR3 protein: CASSYSLTRPYEQYF; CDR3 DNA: TGTGCCAGCAGTTACTCGTTAACTCGCCCATACGAGCAGTACTTC
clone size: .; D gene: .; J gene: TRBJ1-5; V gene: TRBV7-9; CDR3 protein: CASSLGGNSNQPQHF; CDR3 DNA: TGTGCCAGCAGCCTCGGGGGGAATAGCAATCAGCCCCAGCATTTT
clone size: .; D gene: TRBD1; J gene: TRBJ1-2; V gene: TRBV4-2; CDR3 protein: CASSQDLGGQGAHGYTF; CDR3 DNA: TGTGCCAGCAGCCAAGATCTGGGGGGACAGGGGGCGCATGGCTACACCTTC
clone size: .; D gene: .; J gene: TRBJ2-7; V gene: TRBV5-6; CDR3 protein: CASSLGSAYEQYF; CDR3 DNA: TGTGCCAGCAGCTTGGGGTCAGCCTACGAGCAGTACTTC
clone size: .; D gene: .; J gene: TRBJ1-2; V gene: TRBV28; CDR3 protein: CASSDSQIYGYTF; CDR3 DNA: TGTGCCAGCAGTGATTCTCAGATCTATGGCTACACCTTC
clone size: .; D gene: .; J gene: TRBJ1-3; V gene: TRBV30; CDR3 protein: CAWSGNGGNTIYF; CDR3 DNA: TGTGCCTGGAGTGGCAATGGTGGAAACACCATATATTTT
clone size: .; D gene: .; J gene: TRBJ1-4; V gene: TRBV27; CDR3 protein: CASSSAPVSVATNEKLFF; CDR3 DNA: TGTGCCAGCAGTTCCGCCCCAGTTTCGGTCGCGACTAATGAAAAACTGTTTTTT
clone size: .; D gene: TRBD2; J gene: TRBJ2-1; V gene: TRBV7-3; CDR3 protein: CASSLGTSGRRNEQFF; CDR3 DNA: TGTGCCAGCAGCCTCGGGACTAGCGGGAGAAGGAATGAGCAGTTCTTC
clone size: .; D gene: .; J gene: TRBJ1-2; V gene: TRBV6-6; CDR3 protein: CASSAVRGTNYGYTF; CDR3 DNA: TGTGCCAGCAGTGCGGTAAGGGGTACTAACTATGGCTACACCTTC
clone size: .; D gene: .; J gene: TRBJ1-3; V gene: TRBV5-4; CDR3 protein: CASSSSTQGKAGNTIYF; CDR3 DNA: TGTGCCAGCAGCTCCTCTACACAGGGAAAAGCTGGAAACACCATATATTTT
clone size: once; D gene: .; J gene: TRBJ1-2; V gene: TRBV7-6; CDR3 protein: CASSSATGGGYTF; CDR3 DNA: TGTGCCAGCAGCTCGGCGACCGGTGGCGGCTACACCTTC
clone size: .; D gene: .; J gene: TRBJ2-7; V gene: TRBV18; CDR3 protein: CASSPETSSYEQYF; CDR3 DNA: TGTGCCAGCTCACCTGAAACCTCATCCTACGAGCAGTACTTC
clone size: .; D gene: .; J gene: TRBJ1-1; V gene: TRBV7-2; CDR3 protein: CASSPTQGSTEAFF; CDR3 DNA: TGTGCCAGCAGCCCGACCCAGGGGAGCACTGAAGCTTTCTTT
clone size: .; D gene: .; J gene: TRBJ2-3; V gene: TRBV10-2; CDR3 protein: CASSDLQGREADTQYF; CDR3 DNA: TGCGCCAGCAGTGATCTACAGGGGAGGGAAGCAGATACGCAGTATTTT
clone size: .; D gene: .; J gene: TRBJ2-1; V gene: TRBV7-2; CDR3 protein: CASSLLDGAYNEQFF; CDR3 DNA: TGTGCCAGCAGCTTGCTGGACGGAGCCTACAATGAGCAGTTCTTC
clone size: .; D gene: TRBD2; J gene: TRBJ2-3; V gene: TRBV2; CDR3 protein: CASSELAGLSTDTQYF; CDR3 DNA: TGTGCCAGCAGTGAGTTAGCGGGGCTTAGCACAGATACGCAGTATTTT
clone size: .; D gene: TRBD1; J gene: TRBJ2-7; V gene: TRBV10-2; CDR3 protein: CASTDRVPSYEQYF; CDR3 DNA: TGCGCCAGCACCGACAGGGTTCCCTCCTACGAGCAGTACTTC
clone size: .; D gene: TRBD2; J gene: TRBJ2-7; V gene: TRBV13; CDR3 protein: CASSLGASGGTYEQYF; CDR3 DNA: TGTGCCAGCAGCTTAGGGGCTAGCGGGGGGACCTACGAGCAGTACTTC